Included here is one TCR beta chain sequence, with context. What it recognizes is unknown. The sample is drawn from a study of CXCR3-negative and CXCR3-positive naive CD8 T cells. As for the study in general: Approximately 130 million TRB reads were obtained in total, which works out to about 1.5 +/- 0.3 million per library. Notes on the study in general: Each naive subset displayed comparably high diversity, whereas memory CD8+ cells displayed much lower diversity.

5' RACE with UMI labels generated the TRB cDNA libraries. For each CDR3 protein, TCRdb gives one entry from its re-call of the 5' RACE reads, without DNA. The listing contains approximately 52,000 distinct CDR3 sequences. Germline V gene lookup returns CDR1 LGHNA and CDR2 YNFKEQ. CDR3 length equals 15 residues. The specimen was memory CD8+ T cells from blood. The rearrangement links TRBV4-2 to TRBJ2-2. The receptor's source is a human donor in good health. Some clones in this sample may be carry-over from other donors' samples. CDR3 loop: CASSQVVENTGELFF.